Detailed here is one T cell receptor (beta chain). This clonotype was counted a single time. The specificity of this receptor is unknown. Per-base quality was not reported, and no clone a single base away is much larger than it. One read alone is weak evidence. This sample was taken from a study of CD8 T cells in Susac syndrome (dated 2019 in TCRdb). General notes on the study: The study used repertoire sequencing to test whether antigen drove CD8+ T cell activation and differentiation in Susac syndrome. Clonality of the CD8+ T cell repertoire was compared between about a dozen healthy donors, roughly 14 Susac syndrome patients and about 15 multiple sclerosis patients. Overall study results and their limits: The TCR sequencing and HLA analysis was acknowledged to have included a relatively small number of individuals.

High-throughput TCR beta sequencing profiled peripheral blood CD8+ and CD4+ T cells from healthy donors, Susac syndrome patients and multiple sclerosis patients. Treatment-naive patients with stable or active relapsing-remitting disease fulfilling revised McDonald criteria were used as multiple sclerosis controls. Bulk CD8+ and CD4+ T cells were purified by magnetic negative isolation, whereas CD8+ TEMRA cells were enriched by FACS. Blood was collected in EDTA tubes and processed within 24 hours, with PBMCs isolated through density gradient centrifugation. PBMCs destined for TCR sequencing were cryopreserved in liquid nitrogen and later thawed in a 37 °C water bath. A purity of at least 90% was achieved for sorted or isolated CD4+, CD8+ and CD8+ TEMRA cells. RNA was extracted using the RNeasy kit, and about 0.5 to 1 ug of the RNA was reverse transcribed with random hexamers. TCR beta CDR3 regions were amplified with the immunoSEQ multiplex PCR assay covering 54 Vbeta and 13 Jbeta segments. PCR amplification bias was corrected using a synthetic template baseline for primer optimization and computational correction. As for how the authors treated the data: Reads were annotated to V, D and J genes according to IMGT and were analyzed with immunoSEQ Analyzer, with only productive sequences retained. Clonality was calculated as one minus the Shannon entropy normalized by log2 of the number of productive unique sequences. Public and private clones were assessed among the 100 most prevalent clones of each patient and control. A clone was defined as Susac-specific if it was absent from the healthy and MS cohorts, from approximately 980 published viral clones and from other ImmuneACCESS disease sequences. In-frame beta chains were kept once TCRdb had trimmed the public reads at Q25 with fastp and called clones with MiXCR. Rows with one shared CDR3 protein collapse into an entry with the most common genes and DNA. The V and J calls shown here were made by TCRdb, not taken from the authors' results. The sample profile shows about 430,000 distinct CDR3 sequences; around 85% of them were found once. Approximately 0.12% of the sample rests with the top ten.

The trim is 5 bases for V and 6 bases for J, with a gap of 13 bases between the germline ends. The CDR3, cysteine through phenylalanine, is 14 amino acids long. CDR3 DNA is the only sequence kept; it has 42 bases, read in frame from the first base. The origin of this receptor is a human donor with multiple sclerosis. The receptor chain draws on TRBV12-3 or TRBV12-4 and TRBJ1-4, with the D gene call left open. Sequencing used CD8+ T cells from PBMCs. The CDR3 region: CASSPEAPDEKLFF. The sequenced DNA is TGTGCCAGCAGTCCTGAAGCCCCGGATGAAAAACTGTTTTTT.